This T cell receptor (beta chain) was observed in a study of blood T cell repertoires in COVID-19. Looking at the study overall: Samples of COVID-19 (acute and convalescent) were obtained from the United States, Italy and Spain. Sample material is recorded as cDNA or gDNA derived from T cells, B-cell-depleted T cells, or PBMCs.

Authors' processing steps: The authors estimated nucleated cell counts from reference gene primer amplification. Measured with immunoSEQ multiplex PCR; TCRdb has only the in-frame clones, and not every one. That table gives V, J and clone size, and the DNA gave D and trimming. This repertoire shows fewer than 250,000 clones, roughly four fifths found once; its top ten account for about 2.5%. V was cut by 6 bases and J by 2 bases, with 10 bases left in between. The germline CDR1 and CDR2 sequences are MNHEY and SMNVEV (reference sequence). The CDR3 spans 13 residues. Sequencing was performed on peripheral blood. The J gene is TRBJ1-2, the V gene TRBV27; D is unclear. The source of this sequence is a woman aged 40 to 49 with active or convalescent COVID-19. The CDR3 DNA follows: TGTGCCAGCAGCCCCAGAGGGAACTATGGCTACACCTTC. Protein sequence: CASSPRGNYGYTF.